This T cell receptor beta chain appears in the sequencing data of a study of glioma-infiltrating T cells after dendritic cell vaccination. Time point given: after dendritic cell vaccination, including at tumor progression/relapse. No glioblastoma patient carried an isocitrate dehydrogenase mutation. This table comes from immunoSEQ multiplex PCR, and its TCRdb copy is limited to in-frame clones, with some not included. The sample lists approximately 93,000 clones; 85% were seen once. The CDR3 totals 15 residues. Germline CDR1 MDHEN, CDR2 SYDVKM. J was trimmed by 3 bases and V by 7 bases; bases with no gene match: 9.

This specimen was blood, taken after dendritic cell vaccination. The sequence was obtained from a human donor with glioblastoma. The gene calls are TRBV28 and TRBJ2-7; 10 nucleotides align to TRBD2. The CDR3 bases are TGTGCCAGCACTCCATTCTCTAGCGGGGGCTACGAGCAGTACTTC. Its protein is CASTPFSSGGYEQYF.